This T cell receptor (beta chain) comes out of a study of blood T cells in healthy people across ages. Then a second PCR, running roughly 7 to 12 cycles, was carried out with a sample-barcoded 5' primer and a J-beta primer mix. TCRdb called the 5' RACE reads again in MiXCR, with one record for every CDR3 protein. The sample contains roughly 1,700,000 distinct CDR3 sequences, roughly 30% of which appear only once. This clonotype was recorded many times. The CDR3 loop spans 13 amino acids. Germline CDR1 LGHDT, CDR2 YNNKEL (reference sequence). Trimming left V 0 bases short and J 7 bases short, with 7 bases between.

The sequencing input was blood. The receptor was derived from a woman under 40 in good health. V usage is TRBV3-1 and J usage is TRBJ1-5; possible D gene TRBD1, 5 bases. The CDR3 bases are TGTGCCAGCAGCCAAGAGGGGGGGCAGCCCCAGCATTTT. It encodes CASSQEGGQPQHF. Filled out from reference TRBV3-1 and TRBJ1-5, the complete variable domain reads DTAVSQTPKYLVTQMGNDKSIKCEQNLGHDTMYWYKQDSKKFLKIMFSYNNKELIINETVPNRFSPKSPDKAHLNLHINSLELGDSAVYFCASSQEGGQPQHFGDGTRLSIL.